These 25 T cell receptor beta chains came from one sample sequenced in a study of graft-versus-host responses after intestinal transplantation. Sequencing used immunoSEQ multiplex PCR; TCRdb keeps in-frame clones, though not all of them. The table has under 20,000 clones, around nine tenths seen once. Here the sequenced sample was PBMCs, taken about 350 days after transplant. These receptors were taken from a human patient who received an intestinal transplant, so some T cells may come from the graft donor.

The chain couples TRBV14 to TRBJ1-5; D call uncertain. Trimming took off 4 bases at V and 6 bases at J, with 4 bases between the two ends. Germline V gene sequence: CDR1 SGHDN, CDR2 FVKESK. The CDR3 length is 11 residues. The DNA for the CDR3 is TGTGCCAGCAGCCTACGTCAGCCCCAGCATTTT. Its translation: CASSLRQPQHF.

V gene TRBV28 combines with J gene TRBJ2-7; maybe TRBD1 (5 bases). With 6 bases removed from V and 0 bases from J, the gap between germline ends came to 33 bases. The CDR3 consists of 21 residues. Germline CDR1 MDHEN, CDR2 SYDVKM. The CDR3 here is CASSCISIRNRDSRVSYEQYF. The CDR3, as DNA: TGTGCCAGCAGCTGTATATCGATCCGAAACCGTGACAGCCGTGTCTCCTACGAGCAGTACTTC.

In this sample, this clone turned up once. This rearrangement joins TRBV7-3 to TRBJ1-1; D is unclear. The length of the CDR3 is 12 residues. V was pared by 7 bases and J by 4 bases, with 10 bases between. Per germline, CDR1 SGHTA and CDR2 FQGTGA. For the CDR3, the DNA is TGTGCCAGCATGGCGGAGCGCACTGAAGCTTTCTTT. Translated, it gives CASMAERTEAFF. The full variable domain, completed using reference TRBV7-3 and TRBJ1-1, is GAGVSQTPSNKVTEKGKYVELRCDPISGHTALYWYRQSLGQGPEFLIYFQGTGAADDSGLPNDRFFAVRPEGSVSTLKIQRTERGDSAVYLCASMAERTEAFFGQGTRLTVV.

The rearrangement uses TRBV6-5 and TRBJ2-1; D is perhaps TRBD2 (5 bases). V lost 2 bases and J 7 bases, leaving 12 bases between the germline ends. The CDR3 spans 14 residues. From germline, CDR1 is MNHEY and CDR2 SVGAGI. The CDR3 loop is CASSYDIALNEQFF. The CDR3 nucleotides are TGTGCCAGCAGTTACGATATAGCGCTGAATGAGCAGTTCTTC.

In its sample, this clone was seen once. V usage is TRBV9 and J usage is TRBJ1-2, with D uncertain. Looked up from germline, CDR1 is SGDLS and CDR2 is YYNGEE. Trimming shortened V by 0 bases and J by 6 bases, and 9 bases separated the two germline ends. This CDR3 has 13 residues. CDR3 region: CASSVGGMDGYTF. For the CDR3, the DNA is TGTGCCAGCAGCGTAGGGGGAATGGATGGCTACACCTTC.

The rearrangement uses TRBV28 and TRBJ2-7, with D perhaps matching TRBD2 (5 bases). Germline V CDR1 and CDR2: MDHEN, SYDVKM. V was cut by 4 bases and J by 9 bases, with 13 bases left in between. The CDR3 sequence is 12 residues long. The CDR3 loop reads CASSSPIASQYF. The CDR3 region has the DNA TGTGCCAGCAGTTCCCCGATAGCGTCGCAGTACTTC.

The chain links TRBV15 to TRBJ2-3; either TRBD1 or TRBD2 may fit D (6 bases each). The CDR3 length is 15 residues. The germline gives CDR1 LNHNV, CDR2 YYDKDF (reference sequence). Deletions cut 0 bases from V and 6 bases from J, with 13 bases between. Here the CDR3 reads CATSRDPRGADTQYF. In DNA, the CDR3 is TGTGCCACCAGCAGAGACCCTAGGGGGGCGGATACGCAGTATTTT.

V gene TRBV4-3 combines with J gene TRBJ2-2, with a possible D match to TRBD2 (6 bases). Germline V lookup: CDR1 LGHNA, CDR2 YSLEER. This CDR3 has 16 residues. Between the trimmed V and J ends, which lost 2 bases and 5 bases, there was a span of 15 bases. The CDR3: CASSQPRDSRTGELFF. DNA for the CDR3: TGCGCCAGCAGCCAACCAAGGGACTCCCGAACCGGGGAGCTGTTTTTT.

The chain recombines TRBV7-9 with TRBJ2-3; a possible D gene is TRBD2 (5 bases). The CDR3 length is 16 residues. Germline CDR1 is SEHNR and CDR2 is FQNEAQ (reference sequence). The ends were cut back, 7 bases at V and 6 bases at J, with 23 bases in the middle. The CDR3 protein is CASTHPGGERGDTQYF. DNA of the CDR3: TGTGCCAGCACCCACCCCGGAGGAGAAAGAGGGGATACGCAGTATTTT.

The chain couples TRBV7-3 to TRBJ2-1; 10 nucleotides align to TRBD2. V lost 5 bases, J lost 7 bases, and 11 bases stayed unmatched. The CDR3 length is 16 residues. CDR1 is SGHTA, CDR2 FQGTGA, per germline. CDR3 DNA sequence: TGTGCCAGCAGCCCCGAGAGCGGGGGGGCGTTAAATGAGCAGTTCTTC. This codes for CASSPESGGALNEQFF. The full variable domain, completed using reference TRBV7-3 and TRBJ2-1, is GAGVSQTPSNKVTEKGKYVELRCDPISGHTALYWYRQSLGQGPEFLIYFQGTGAADDSGLPNDRFFAVRPEGSVSTLKIQRTERGDSAVYLCASSPESGGALNEQFFGPGTRLTVL.

This chain connects TRBV6-5 to TRBJ2-7; the D gene is possibly TRBD2 (6 bases). Germline V gene data show CDR1 as MNHEY and CDR2 as SVGAGI. V was trimmed by 6 bases and J by 2 bases, leaving 14 bases between them. The CDR3 consists of 14 residues. CDR3 protein: CASSLTSFAYEQYF. The CDR3, as DNA: TGTGCCAGCAGCCTAACTAGCTTCGCCTACGAGCAGTACTTC.

The chain couples TRBV6-5 to TRBJ1-1, with a tentative D call TRBD1 (6 bases). Trimming stripped 6 bases from V and 3 bases from J, with 17 bases between. The length of the CDR3 is 15 residues. Germline values: CDR1 MNHEY, CDR2 SVGAGI. This chain's CDR3 is CASRPGAGEDTEAFF. The CDR3 DNA is TGTGCCAGCAGGCCGGGGGCCGGGGAGGACACTGAAGCTTTCTTT.

This clone was seen once. The rearrangement joins TRBV7-2 to TRBJ1-1; possible D gene TRBD1, 6 bases. The CDR3 is 11 amino acids. The V gene's germline CDR1 is SGHTA and CDR2 FQGNSA. V was shortened by 5 bases and J by 9 bases, with 10 bases between the two germline ends. The CDR3 DNA follows: TGTGCCAGCAGCGCGACAGGAAAAGCTTTCTTT. Translated, it gives CASSATGKAFF.

J is TRBJ1-1 and V is TRBV5-1, with a possible D match to TRBD1 (5 bases). This CDR3 has 15 amino acids. Trimming pared 1 base from V and 3 bases from J, leaving 13 bases between. Germline CDR1 is SGHRS and CDR2 is YFSETQ. CDR3 DNA sequence: TGCGCCAGCAGCTTGAGAACGGGGCGGGACACTGAAGCTTTCTTT. Translation gives CASSLRTGRDTEAFF.

The genes are TRBV6-1 and TRBJ2-3; D is ambiguous. Germline lookup yields CDR1 MNHNS and CDR2 SASEGT. Trimming removed 6 bases at V and 4 bases at J, with 11 bases between. The CDR3 is made up of 13 amino acids. The CDR3 DNA reads as TGTGCCAGCAGGGATCGACCCGCAGATACGCAGTATTTT. It encodes CASRDRPADTQYF.

The J gene is TRBJ2-1, the V gene TRBV2; D is perhaps TRBD2 (5 bases). The V and J ends lost 9 bases and 2 bases respectively, with 11 bases between them. The CDR3 has 13 residues. Germline CDR1 is SNHLY and CDR2 is FYNNEI. The DNA of the CDR3 is TGTGCCAGTGCTAGCTTAGCCTACAATGAGCAGTTCTTC. Translating it yields CASASLAYNEQFF.

V gene TRBV4-1 combines with J gene TRBJ1-5, with no clear D. From germline, CDR1 is MGHRA and CDR2 YSYEKL. The V and J ends lost 0 bases and 0 bases respectively, with 9 bases between them. CDR3 length: 16 residues. The CDR3 region is CASSQEEAYSNQPQHF. The CDR3 bases are TGCGCCAGCAGCCAAGAAGAGGCTTATAGCAATCAGCCCCAGCATTTT.

V usage is TRBV6-5 and J usage is TRBJ2-7; TRBD2 is a possible D gene (5 bases). The germline CDR1 and CDR2 sequences are MNHEY and SVGAGI. V was cut by 6 bases and J by 1 base, with 13 bases left in between. This CDR3 is 14 amino acids long. The CDR3 sequence: CASSPGGYSYEQYF. In DNA form, the CDR3 reads TGTGCCAGCAGCCCAGGCGGGTATTCCTACGAGCAGTACTTC.

This chain uses TRBV15 with TRBJ1-2; 11 bases line up with TRBD1. The CDR3 runs to 18 residues. V gave up 9 bases and J gave up 0 bases; unmatched junction bases: 15. Germline CDR1 is LNHNV and CDR2 is YYDKDF (reference sequence). CDR3 in DNA: TGTGCCACGACACCGGGACAGGGGGAGGTTTGGGCTAACTATGGCTACACCTTC. Translating it yields CATTPGQGEVWANYGYTF.

The rearrangement links TRBV28 to TRBJ2-6, with 11 positions matching TRBD2. The CDR3 is 16 residues long. Germline trimming cut 7 bases from V and 0 bases from J; bases unmatched to any gene: 2. Germline CDR1 MDHEN, CDR2 SYDVKM. CDR3 amino acids: CASTSGRCSGANVLTF. CDR3 in DNA: TGTGCCAGCACTAGCGGGAGGTGCTCTGGGGCCAACGTCCTGACTTTC.

J is TRBJ1-2 and V is TRBV25-1; D gene unclear. In germline, CDR1 is MGHDK, CDR2 SYGVNS. Trimming took 7 bases from V and 1 from J, leaving 7 bases between them. The CDR3 loop spans 12 amino acids. In DNA form, the CDR3 reads TGTGCCAGCATTGGTCTTAACTATGGCTACACCTTC. Translating it yields CASIGLNYGYTF.

The chain employs TRBV7-3 and TRBJ2-7; 9 bases map to TRBD2. Germline V gene sequence: CDR1 SGHTA, CDR2 FQGTGA. CDR3 length: 18 residues. J was trimmed by 2 bases and V by 2 bases; bases with no gene match: 13. The CDR3 protein is CASSLWLAGAPKTYEQYF. CDR3 bases: TGTGCCAGCAGCTTATGGTTAGCGGGAGCGCCAAAGACCTACGAGCAGTACTTC.

This chain connects TRBV6-5 to TRBJ1-6; D is perhaps TRBD1 (5 bases). V was trimmed by 6 bases and J by 7 bases, leaving 16 bases between them. CDR3 length: 15 residues. The germline V gene has CDR1 MNHEY and CDR2 SVGAGI. CDR3 coding DNA: TGTGCCAGCAGGGGAGGGATGCGGGGGAATTCACCCCTCCACTTT. As protein: CASRGGMRGNSPLHF.

This sequence joins TRBV6-4 and TRBJ2-7; weak D call: TRBD1 (6 bases). The ends were cut back, 4 bases at V and 4 bases at J, with 11 bases in the middle. CDR3 length: 13 residues. Germline loops: CDR1 MRHNA, CDR2 SNTAGT. The CDR3 DNA is TGTGCCAGCAGTGCCGCGACAGGTTACGAGCAGTACTTC. It yields the protein CASSAATGYEQYF.

This rearrangement joins TRBV5-1 to TRBJ1-1; 7 positions agree with TRBD1. The CDR3 contains 17 residues. Trimming took 4 bases from V and 4 from J; bases not matched to a gene: 16. Germline CDR1 is SGHRS and CDR2 is YFSETQ. Written as DNA, the CDR3 is TGCGCCAGCAGCGCTCTCCCAGGGGGGGACGGGGGCACTGAAGCTTTCTTT. It specifies CASSALPGGDGGTEAFF. The entire variable domain, with the rest obtained from reference TRBV5-1 and TRBJ1-1, is as follows: KAGVTQTPRYLIKTRGQQVTLSCSPISGHRSVSWYQQTPGQGLQFLFEYFSETQRNKGNFPGRFSGRQFSNSRSEMNVSTLELGDSALYLCASSALPGGDGGTEAFFGQGTRLTVV.